A selection of T cell receptor beta chains follows, all from one sample in a study of metastatic and nonmetastatic thyroid tumors. TCRdb ran MiXCR on the PCR reads. The table has tens of thousands of clones, 9.5% to 13% seen once. The material sequenced was blood. The origin of the receptors is a male donor with papillary thyroid cancer or a benign thyroid nodule (not recorded which). Some clones in this sample may be carry-over from other donors' samples. CDR3s leave out the opening cysteine and the closing phenylalanine or tryptophan. Some rows mark clone size as missing; the rest say once, few, many or name a class of expanded clone.

TRBV5-1	TRBJ2-3	many	ASSDRAYTDTQY
TRBV6-5	TRBJ2-1	many	ASSSPTSGRGNEQF
TRBV11-1	TRBJ2-7	many	ASSLGSGPSYEQY
TRBV19	TRBJ2-7	many	ASSTTYEQY
TRBV24-1	TRBJ2-7	many	ATSDAGTPPYEQY
TRBV2	TRBJ2-3	many	ASSEAPTTDTQY
TRBV6-1	TRBJ2-7	-	ASSPGQGGYEQY
TRBV2	TRBJ2-1	many	ASTLIAGNEQF
TRBV6-2/TRBV6-3	TRBJ2-5	many	ASSWVRGGSKETQY
TRBV30	TRBJ2-2	many	AWSVAVRNTGELF
TRBV4-1	TRBJ2-7	many	ASSQAPSSLWGQY
TRBV6-2/TRBV6-3	TRBJ2-1	many	ASSYVRKAGGHYNEQF
TRBV12-3/TRBV12-4	TRBJ2-1	many	ASSPGTRAYNEQF
TRBV2	TRBJ1-2	many	ASSELSVSYGYT
TRBV18	TRBJ1-1	few	ASSPASSAEAF
TRBV7-2	TRBJ1-6	many	ASTFLGTGANSPLH
TRBV6-4	TRBJ1-4	many	ASRSAAQWHAEEKLF
TRBV19	TRBJ2-7	many	ASSIDSGKVFEQY
TRBV28	TRBJ2-1	medium-sized	ASSPRSGWNEQF
TRBV30	TRBJ1-2	many	AWNPGNYGYT
TRBV6-1	TRBJ1-6	few	ASSAGTGNSPIH
TRBV2	TRBJ1-5	many	ASRTGRDQPQH
TRBV20-1	TRBJ2-7	many	SARGDGGAYEQY
TRBV7-2	TRBJ2-7	many	ASSLVAGGAYEQY
TRBV11-2	TRBJ2-1	-	ASSLGGERGKAIPSYNEQF
TRBV2	TRBJ2-1	many	ASTSGSYNEQF
TRBV7-9	TRBJ2-1	many	ASSLDYGAYNEQF
TRBV6-6	TRBJ1-1	-	AISAPRGTGRMNTEAF
TRBV20-1	TRBJ2-7	many	SGLLRETYEQY
TRBV28	TRBJ1-1	many	ASSKAAEEAF
TRBV4-1	TRBJ1-5	many	ASSQEKGSHQPQH
TRBV11-2	TRBJ1-3	many	ASSLPRNRRGLGNTIY
TRBV30	TRBJ1-2	many	AWNRDRLNYGYT
TRBV6-2/TRBV6-3	TRBJ1-2	medium-sized	ASSYSTLGGGYT
TRBV30	TRBJ1-1	many	ALGGTEAF
TRBV7-3	TRBJ2-7	many	ASSPGQGPPLY
TRBV6-4	TRBJ2-3	many	ASSAGGTDTQY
TRBV4-2	TRBJ1-1	-	ASSSRGFGGLNTEAF
TRBV24-1	TRBJ2-3	many	ATSDPGESTDTQY
TRBV18	TRBJ2-5	once	ASSRGLNQETQY
TRBV6-6	TRBJ2-2	-	ANSYGTSGNTWELF
TRBV28	TRBJ2-5	many	ASSPTHQETQY
TRBV28	TRBJ1-1	medium-sized	ASSSPVNTEAF
TRBV7-7	TRBJ2-5	many	ASSLPGKETQY
TRBV12-3/TRBV12-4	TRBJ2-1	-	ASSLVQGGEQF
TRBV29-1	TRBJ1-1	many	SVEYEVEAF
TRBV28	TRBJ2-2	-	ASSPWTGVIGGQLF
TRBV12-3/TRBV12-4	TRBJ2-7	many	ASSFHLGPYEQY
TRBV10-3	TRBJ2-7	many	AISEGTGAHEQY
TRBV11-2	TRBJ2-1	many	ASSLGRNNEQF
TRBV12-3/TRBV12-4	TRBJ1-2	many	ASTIQGMIGYT
TRBV10-3	TRBJ1-3	many	AIKDSLYSGNTIY
TRBV28	TRBJ1-2	medium-sized	ASFGQDYGYT
TRBV7-6	TRBJ1-1	-	ASSLVAGLRTEAF
TRBV10-3	TRBJ2-5	-	AISWLAAGETQY
TRBV6-1	TRBJ1-3	-	ANSGAWGPVSGNTIY
TRBV20-1	TRBJ2-7	many	SARGQDSYEQY